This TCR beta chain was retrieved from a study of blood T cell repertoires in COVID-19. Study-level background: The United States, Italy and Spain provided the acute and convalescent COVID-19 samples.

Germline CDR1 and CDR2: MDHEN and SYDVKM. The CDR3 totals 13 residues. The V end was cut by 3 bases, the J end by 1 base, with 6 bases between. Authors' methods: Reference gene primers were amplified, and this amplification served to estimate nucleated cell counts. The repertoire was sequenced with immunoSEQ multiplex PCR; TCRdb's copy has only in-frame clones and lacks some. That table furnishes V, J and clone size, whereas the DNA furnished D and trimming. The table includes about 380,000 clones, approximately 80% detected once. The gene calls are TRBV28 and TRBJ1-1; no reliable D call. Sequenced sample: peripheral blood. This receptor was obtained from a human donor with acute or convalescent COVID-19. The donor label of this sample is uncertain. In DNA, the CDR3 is TGTGCCAGCAGTTTTGAACAGAACACTGAAGCTTTCTTT. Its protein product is CASSFEQNTEAFF.